This T cell receptor beta chain is from a study of graft-versus-host responses after intestinal transplantation. Study at large: Anti-thymocyte globulin induction was given to all recipients, followed by tacrolimus and steroids for about 3 years.

The protocol was immunoSEQ multiplex PCR, while the TCRdb copy is restricted to in-frame clones and leaves out a portion. The sample has about 22,000 clones, 50% to 60% seen once. Germline loops: CDR1 SNHLY, CDR2 FYNNEI. This CDR3 region has 15 residues. Trimming cost V 5 bases and J 3 bases; bases outside gene matches: 6. The chain carries TRBV2 and TRBJ1-5; 8 bases agree with TRBD1. The source of this sequence is a human patient who received an intestinal transplant. The specimen was alloreactive CD4+ T cells from a mixed lymphocyte reaction culture, collected before intestinal transplant. Documented subset: CFSE-low proliferating T cells sorted from roughly 6-day pre-transplant mixed lymphocyte reaction (GvH or HvG direction). CDR3 in amino acids: CASSPDRGPNQPQHF. CDR3 nucleotide sequence: TGTGCCAGCAGTCCTGACAGGGGCCCCAATCAGCCCCAGCATTTT.